This TCR beta chain was identified in a study of T cell changes during pregnancy in multiple sclerosis. This clone has just one count. Per germline, CDR1 KGHSY and CDR2 FQNENV. V was cut by 4 bases and J by 0 bases, with 13 bases left in between. This CDR3 is 17 amino acids long. Profiled with immunoSEQ multiplex PCR; TCRdb holds only in-frame clones, not every one. The sample shows about 84,000 clones, roughly 93% of them seen only once. The starting material was peripheral blood, obtained in the third trimester of pregnancy. The V and J genes are TRBV16 and TRBJ2-6; D may be TRBD2 (6 bases). This TCR derives from a female donor with multiple sclerosis, enrolled in a pregnancy study. CDR3 in amino acids: CASSPGTSISGANVLTF. The DNA of the CDR3 is TGTGCCAGCAGCCCCGGGACTTCTATCTCTGGGGCCAACGTCCTGACTTTC.